The present T cell receptor (beta chain) was sequenced within a study of control samples from healthy donors and cancer patients (dated by TCRdb to about 2020). Libraries were made using the immunoSEQ multiplex PCR assay. Imported from immuneACCESS, the table was reduced by TCRdb to in-frame sequences with V and J called. These copies leave out some clones; in studies compared against another copy, an unresolved V gene accounts for under half, and the cause of the remainder is not known. The sample table holds 140,000 to 150,000 clones, of which 90% to 95% were seen once. The top ten clonotypes cover about 5.8% of the sample. The junction shows trimming of 1 base on V and 2 bases on J, plus 11 bases between the germline ends. In the germline V gene, CDR1 corresponds to SGHAT and CDR2 to FQNNGV. The CDR3 goes from the cysteine to the phenylalanine over 15 residues. This entry keeps only the CDR3 DNA: 45 bases, framed from base 1.

Comment on this clone: Its antigen remains unidentified. One base away there is no much larger clone; base qualities are not given.

The receptor comes from a man between 18 and 35 years old in good health. The rearrangement joined TRBV11-2 to TRBJ1-2; the D segment cannot be called with confidence. Sample: blood. Here is the DNA: TGTGCCAGCAGCTTAGGTTTTGGAGACAACTATGGCTACACCTTC. This encodes CASSLGFGDNYGYTF.